This is a list of T cell receptor beta chains from one sample in a study of control samples from healthy donors and cancer patients. Clones were read by immunoSEQ multiplex PCR, and TCRdb kept only the in-frame ones, dropping some. In the table there are some 150,000 clones, roughly 95% of which are singletons. The sample comprised blood. The receptors derive from a woman in her thirties in good health. Each CDR3 is given with its conserved first and last residue. The order of the fields is CDR3 DNA, CDR3 protein, CDR3 length, clone size, V gene, D gene, J gene. A D gene is named only where the DNA matches it firmly. The size field is filled for only some rows; it gives once, few, many or a size class.

DNA: TGTGCCAGCAGTGACGGCTATAATTCACCCCTCCACTTT; CDR3: CASSDGYNSPLHF; length: 13; size: .; V: TRBV6-6; D: .; J: TRBJ1-6
DNA: TGTGCCAGCTCACCAGGGACTGAAGGCGGCTACACCTTC; CDR3: CASSPGTEGGYTF; length: 13; size: .; V: TRBV18; D: .; J: TRBJ1-2
DNA: TGCGCCAGCAGCGAGGGACAGATGAACACTGAAGCTTTCTTT; CDR3: CASSEGQMNTEAFF; length: 14; size: .; V: TRBV5-1; D: TRBD1; J: TRBJ1-1
DNA: TGTGCCTGGAGTAGAATGAACACTGAAGCTTTCTTT; CDR3: CAWSRMNTEAFF; length: 12; size: .; V: TRBV30; D: .; J: TRBJ1-1
DNA: TGTGCTAGTGGTTCCCTCAAGGGAGGGGAGGGAGAGACCCAGTACTTC; CDR3: CASGSLKGGEGETQYF; length: 16; size: .; V: TRBV12-5; D: TRBD2; J: TRBJ2-5
DNA: TGCGCCAGCAGCCCGGCTGGGGGGGGCTACGAGCAGTACTTC; CDR3: CASSPAGGGYEQYF; length: 14; size: .; V: TRBV5-1; D: TRBD2; J: TRBJ2-7
DNA: TGTGCCACCAGCAGTCTCCCCCCCAGGGGGACTGAAGCTTTCTTT; CDR3: CATSSLPPRGTEAFF; length: 15; size: once; V: TRBV15; D: TRBD1; J: TRBJ1-1
DNA: TGTGCCAGCAGCCTACAGGGTTTGCCCTACGAGCAGTACTTC; CDR3: CASSLQGLPYEQYF; length: 14; size: .; V: TRBV11-2; D: .; J: TRBJ2-7
DNA: TGTGCCAGCAGTTACGCGGGGGTCTCCTACAATGAGCAGTTCTTC; CDR3: CASSYAGVSYNEQFF; length: 15; size: .; V: TRBV6-5; D: TRBD2; J: TRBJ2-1
DNA: TGTGCCACCAACAATGAAAAACTGTTTTTT; CDR3: CATNNEKLFF; length: 10; size: .; V: TRBV7-3; D: .; J: TRBJ1-4
DNA: TGTGCCAGCACCCCAGGGGGGAACTCCTACGAGCAGTACTTC; CDR3: CASTPGGNSYEQYF; length: 14; size: .; V: TRBV6-5; D: .; J: TRBJ2-7
DNA: TGCGCCAGCAGCTTGGTGGCAGGAGCTAACTATGGCTACACCTTC; CDR3: CASSLVAGANYGYTF; length: 15; size: .; V: TRBV5-1; D: .; J: TRBJ1-2
DNA: TGTGCCAGCAGCCAGAACAAGGGGACTCTCTACGAGCAGTACTTC; CDR3: CASSQNKGTLYEQYF; length: 15; size: .; V: TRBV7-6; D: .; J: TRBJ2-7
DNA: TGTGCCAGCAGGCGATCAAACACTGAAGCTTTCTTT; CDR3: CASRRSNTEAFF; length: 12; size: .; V: TRBV25-1; D: .; J: TRBJ1-1
DNA: TGTGCCAGCAGCCTCGACAGCGCGAATTCACCCCTCCACTTT; CDR3: CASSLDSANSPLHF; length: 14; size: once; V: TRBV6-6; D: .; J: TRBJ1-6
DNA: TGCGCCAGCAGCTTGGGACTAGCGGGAGGGGAAGAGACCCAGTACTTC; CDR3: CASSLGLAGGEETQYF; length: 16; size: .; V: TRBV5-1; D: TRBD2; J: TRBJ2-5
DNA: TGTGCCAGCAGCCAAATATCACCCATTGTCCCTGGGGCCAACGTCCTGACTTTC; CDR3: CASSQISPIVPGANVLTF; length: 18; size: .; V: TRBV27; D: .; J: TRBJ2-6
DNA: TGTGCCAGCAAACCGGGACTAGCGTCAGAGACCCAGTACTTC; CDR3: CASKPGLASETQYF; length: 14; size: .; V: TRBV6-5; D: TRBD2; J: TRBJ2-5
DNA: TGCGCCAGCAGCTTGGAAAGGGGGGAATATTTGGCAGATACGCAGTATTTT; CDR3: CASSLERGEYLADTQYF; length: 17; size: .; V: TRBV5-1; D: .; J: TRBJ2-3
DNA: TGTGCCAGCAGCCCCCGACTAGCGCAGGATGAGCAGTTCTTC; CDR3: CASSPRLAQDEQFF; length: 14; size: .; V: TRBV9; D: TRBD2; J: TRBJ2-1
DNA: TGTGCCAGCAGCCACTCTGCGGGGGCCTACGAGCAGTACTTC; CDR3: CASSHSAGAYEQYF; length: 14; size: once; V: TRBV9; D: TRBD2; J: TRBJ2-7
DNA: TGTGCCACCAGCAGAGGGGGAAACTATGGCTACACCTTC; CDR3: CATSRGGNYGYTF; length: 13; size: .; V: TRBV15; D: .; J: TRBJ1-2
DNA: TGTGCCAGCAGCCAGTATGGTAGCGGCTACGAGCAGTACTTC; CDR3: CASSQYGSGYEQYF; length: 14; size: .; V: TRBV3-1/TRBV3-2; D: .; J: TRBJ2-7
DNA: TGTGCCAGCAGCCCGCGGGAGGGCGTCTATGGCTACACCTTC; CDR3: CASSPREGVYGYTF; length: 14; size: .; V: TRBV28; D: .; J: TRBJ1-2
DNA: TGTGCCAGCAGCTTTAAAGCGGGAGCGCCGAGAGAGACCCAGTACTTC; CDR3: CASSFKAGAPRETQYF; length: 16; size: .; V: TRBV7-3; D: TRBD2; J: TRBJ2-5
DNA: TGTGCCAGCAGCTTTGTCCAGACAGATACGCAGTATTTT; CDR3: CASSFVQTDTQYF; length: 13; size: .; V: TRBV7-9; D: .; J: TRBJ2-3
DNA: TGTGCCAGCAGCCACAATGAGCAGTTCTTC; CDR3: CASSHNEQFF; length: 10; size: .; V: TRBV2; D: .; J: TRBJ2-1
DNA: TGTGCCAGCAGCTGGGGGGCGGACCCTAACTATGGCTACACCTTC; CDR3: CASSWGADPNYGYTF; length: 15; size: .; V: TRBV7-2; D: .; J: TRBJ1-2
DNA: TGTGCCAGCACATTACGACCGGGACCGTCCTACGAGCAGTACTTC; CDR3: CASTLRPGPSYEQYF; length: 15; size: .; V: TRBV28; D: .; J: TRBJ2-7
DNA: TGTGCCAGCAGAACAGGTGATCAGCCCCAGCATTTT; CDR3: CASRTGDQPQHF; length: 12; size: .; V: TRBV2; D: .; J: TRBJ1-5
DNA: TGTGCCAGCAGCTCGACCCGGGCAGGGGGTTATGAAAAACTGTTTTTT; CDR3: CASSSTRAGGYEKLFF; length: 16; size: .; V: TRBV5-6; D: TRBD1; J: TRBJ1-4
DNA: TGTGCCAGCAGCTTAAAGACTAGCTCCTACAATGAGCAGTTCTTC; CDR3: CASSLKTSSYNEQFF; length: 15; size: .; V: TRBV7-9; D: .; J: TRBJ2-1
DNA: TGTGCCAGCAGCACTAGCGGAGAGACCCAGTACTTC; CDR3: CASSTSGETQYF; length: 12; size: .; V: TRBV7-9; D: TRBD2; J: TRBJ2-5
DNA: TGTGCCAGCAGTTGGAGGGGGTTCGGGAGAAAGAACACCGGGGAGCTGTTTTTT; CDR3: CASSWRGFGRKNTGELFF; length: 18; size: .; V: TRBV28; D: .; J: TRBJ2-2
DNA: TGTGCCAGACTACAGGGGGCCCGGGTTCCCGGGGAGCTGTTTTTT; CDR3: CARLQGARVPGELFF; length: 15; size: once; V: TRBV19; D: TRBD1; J: TRBJ2-2